These 30 T cell receptor beta chains share one sample of origin, sequenced in a study of blood T cell repertoires in COVID-19. TCRdb's table, derived via immunoSEQ multiplex PCR, lists solely in-frame clones and lacks some. The sample yields some 240,000 clones, 90% seen once. Source material: peripheral blood. The receptors derive from a woman aged 55-69 years with COVID-19, enrolled during active disease.

The chain combines TRBV25-1 with TRBJ1-1; 8 bases align to TRBD1. The ends lost 5 bases at V and 4 bases at J; junction bases unmatched: 9. The CDR3 has 15 amino acids. Germline loops: CDR1 MGHDK, CDR2 SYGVNS. CDR3 sequence: CASSNIDRGPTEAFF. The CDR3 coding sequence is TGTGCCAGCAGTAACATCGACAGGGGCCCCACTGAAGCTTTCTTT.

J is TRBJ1-5 and V is TRBV19, with no clear D. V dropped 1 base and J dropped 1 base, with 5 bases sitting between them. CDR1 is LNHDA and CDR2 is SQIVND in the germline V gene (reference sequence). The CDR3 sequence is 14 residues long. CDR3 sequence (DNA): TGTGCCAGTAGTATAGTACACAGCAATCAGCCCCAGCATTTT. This encodes CASSIVHSNQPQHF.

This chain connects TRBV9 to TRBJ2-5; D unclear. The CDR3 totals 11 residues. The germline gives CDR1 SGDLS, CDR2 YYNGEE. The ends were cut back, 3 bases at V and 7 bases at J, with 7 bases in the middle. Here the CDR3 DNA reads TGTGCCAGCAGCGACTCGGTGACCCAGTACTTC. Translating gives CASSDSVTQYF.

The V call is TRBV14, the J call TRBJ2-7; tentatively, D is TRBD1 (6 bases). Germline V gene data show CDR1 as SGHDN and CDR2 as FVKESK. This CDR3 spans 14 amino acids. Trimming removed 5 bases from V and 7 bases from J, with 18 bases in between. The CDR3: CASSYRDTLMEQYF. The CDR3, as DNA: TGTGCCAGCAGCTACCGGGACACTCTAATGGAGCAGTACTTC. Full variable domain (rest looked up from reference TRBV14 and TRBJ2-7): EAGVTQFPSHSVIEKGQTVTLRCDPISGHDNLYWYRRVMGKEIKFLLHFVKESKQDESGMPNNRFLAERTGGTYSTLKVQPAELEDSGVYFCASSYRDTLMEQYFGPGTRLTVT.

This chain joins TRBV7-9 and TRBJ1-4; 7 nucleotides align to TRBD1. The germline V gene has CDR1 SEHNR and CDR2 FQNEAQ (reference sequence). J lost 3 bases, V lost 5 bases, and 12 bases had no gene match. This CDR3 has 17 amino acids. The CDR3 loop is CASSVRGPRAPNEKLFF. The CDR3 region has the DNA TGTGCCAGCAGCGTAAGGGGGCCTCGGGCGCCTAATGAAAAACTGTTTTTT.

The chain links TRBV29-1 to TRBJ1-6, with unresolved D. This CDR3 has 13 amino acids. CDR1 is SQVTM and CDR2 is ANQGSEA in the germline V gene. V lost 4 bases and J 9 bases, leaving 13 bases between the germline ends. Here the CDR3 reads CSVGRSFGSPLHF. The CDR3 DNA reads as TGCAGCGTTGGGAGGAGTTTCGGTTCACCCCTCCACTTT. The full variable domain, its missing parts supplied by reference TRBV29-1 and TRBJ1-6, is SAVISQKPSRDICQRGTSLTIQCQVDSQVTMMFWYRQQPGQSLTLIATANQGSEATYESGFVIDKFPISRPNLTFSTLTVSNMSPEDSSIYLCSVGRSFGSPLHFGNGTRLTVT.

The gene calls are TRBV2 and TRBJ1-4; the D gene is possibly TRBD1 (6 bases). V lost 5 bases and J lost 2, with 24 bases in between. This CDR3 is 19 amino acids long. The germline CDR1 and CDR2 sequences are SNHLY and FYNNEI. CDR3 amino acids: CASSPWAAQGWWTNEKLFF. The CDR3 DNA sequence: TGTGCCAGCAGTCCCTGGGCCGCGCAGGGGTGGTGGACTAATGAAAAACTGTTTTTT.

V gene TRBV30 combines with J gene TRBJ2-4; the match to TRBD1 covers 7 bases. The length of the CDR3 is 14 residues. V dropped 1 base and J dropped 8; count of bases not matched to a gene: 8. Germline V gene lookup returns CDR1 GTSNPN and CDR2 SVGIG (reference sequence). The DNA of the CDR3 is TGTGCCTGGAGTGGCAGGGGGTTGAAGGACATTCAGTACTTC. Encoded protein: CAWSGRGLKDIQYF.

The chain uses TRBV6-2 or TRBV6-3 and TRBJ1-2, with D possibly being TRBD1 (5 bases). Germline-derived CDR1 and CDR2 are MNHEY and SVGEGT. The V gene lost 2 bases and the J gene lost 0 bases, with 10 bases spanning the gap. This CDR3 region has 15 residues. This CDR3 reads CASSYLQGSNYGYTF. The CDR3 DNA is TGTGCCAGCAGTTACCTCCAGGGATCTAACTATGGCTACACCTTC.

The gene calls are TRBV9 and TRBJ2-1; 7 positions agree with TRBD2. Germline V CDR1 and CDR2: SGDLS, YYNGEE. The CDR3 is 15 amino acids. The V segment lost 2 bases and the J segment 3 bases; nucleotides outside the gene matches: 5. The CDR3 spells CASSVGGGVYNEQFF. The CDR3 DNA reads as TGTGCCAGCAGCGTTGGCGGGGGAGTCTACAATGAGCAGTTCTTC.

This clone has a single count. The chain employs TRBV11-2 and TRBJ1-5; the match to TRBD1 covers 9 bases. The ends lost 6 bases at V and 2 bases at J; junction bases unmatched: 5. The germline V gene encodes CDR1 SGHAT and CDR2 FQNNGV. There are 15 residues in the CDR3. CDR3 amino acids: CASSLTGGRNQPQHF. CDR3 nucleotide sequence: TGTGCCAGCAGTTTAACAGGGGGCCGCAATCAGCCCCAGCATTTT.

The chain has TRBV12-3 or TRBV12-4 and TRBJ2-5, with TRBD2 as a possible D gene (7 bases). The CDR3 loop spans 13 amino acids. Trimming took 1 base from V and 12 from J, leaving 15 bases between them. CDR3 protein: CASSLVGGGDKYF. The CDR3 DNA reads as TGTGCCAGCAGTTTAGTGGGAGGGGGGGATAAGTACTTC.

The chain recombines TRBV6-2 or TRBV6-3 with TRBJ2-7; D uncertain. Germline V lookup: CDR1 MNHEY, CDR2 SVGEGT. The germline V and J ends were trimmed by 2 bases and 2 bases, with 7 bases remaining between them. The CDR3 covers 13 residues. CDR3 DNA: TGTGCCAGCAGTTACAGGCAGGCCTACGAGCAGTACTTC. Protein: CASSYRQAYEQYF.

This clone came up a few times. This sequence joins TRBV2 and TRBJ1-2; 9 positions agree with TRBD1. The germline CDR1 and CDR2 sequences are SNHLY and FYNNEI. The CDR3 is 23 amino acids. V shed 8 bases, J shed 6 bases, and the junction held 37 bases outside the gene matches. This chain's CDR3 is CASRSTGLNKGLTLWGQGDGYTF. The CDR3 DNA is TGTGCCAGCCGTTCGACAGGGTTGAACAAGGGGCTTACATTGTGGGGACAGGGTGATGGCTACACCTTC.

The chain couples TRBV6-5 to TRBJ1-4; D uncertain. Germline loops: CDR1 MNHEY, CDR2 SVGAGI. Trimming removed 6 bases from V and 2 bases from J, with 13 bases in between. The length of the CDR3 is 15 residues. The CDR3 region is CASRVGRVTNEKLFF. The CDR3 coding sequence is TGTGCCAGCAGGGTCGGGAGGGTTACTAATGAAAAACTGTTTTTT.

Note on this clone: A junction end diverges from the germline sequence, so it may reflect a read error. Other DNA sequences within the sample encode an identical CDR3. The V call is TRBV19, the J call TRBJ1-1; 7 bases fit TRBD1. The CDR3 is 16 amino acids. Germline-derived CDR1 and CDR2 are LNHDA and SQIVND (reference sequence). Written as DNA, the CDR3 is TGTGCCAGTAGTGCCCGACAGGGAGCCCCGAACACTGAAGCCTTCTTT. This encodes CASSARQGAPNTEAFF.

V is TRBV4-3 and J is TRBJ1-5; the D is unclear. The V end was cut by 0 bases, the J end by 5 bases, with 5 bases between. This CDR3 region has 13 residues. Germline V lookup: CDR1 LGHNA, CDR2 YSLEER. CDR3 nucleotide sequence: TGCGCCAGCAGCCAAGATCGGGATCAGCCCCAGCATTTT. This codes for CASSQDRDQPQHF.

The chain links TRBV15 to TRBJ2-2; D unclear. The CDR3 is made up of 11 amino acids. In germline, CDR1 is LNHNV, CDR2 YYDKDF (reference sequence). Trimming removed 7 bases at V and 7 bases at J, with 7 bases between. CDR3 amino acids: CATKSVGELFF. CDR3 DNA sequence: TGTGCCACCAAGAGCGTCGGGGAGCTGTTTTTT.

The V and J genes are TRBV2 and TRBJ1-3, with 8 bases aligning to TRBD1. Germline V gene sequence: CDR1 SNHLY, CDR2 FYNNEI. CDR3 length equals 16 residues. Trimming removed 7 bases from V and 0 bases from J; junction bases left unmatched: 8. Here the CDR3 reads CASNNRQGRSGNTIYF. CDR3 DNA: TGTGCCAGCAACAACCGACAGGGGCGCTCTGGAAACACCATATATTTT.

CDR3 residues: CASSLDWANTEAFF. The DNA for the CDR3 is TGTGCCAGCAGCTTGGATTGGGCGAACACTGAAGCTTTCTTT. J is TRBJ1-1 and V is TRBV5-4, with D unclear. The V end was cut by 0 bases, the J end by 1 base, with 7 bases between. The CDR3 extends over 14 amino acids. In germline, CDR1 is SGHNT, CDR2 YYREEE (reference sequence).

V gene TRBV5-6 combines with J gene TRBJ1-5; TRBD1 agrees at 7 bases. In germline, CDR1 is SGHDT, CDR2 YYEEEE. The length of the CDR3 is 15 residues. V dropped 4 bases and J dropped 1; count of bases not matched to a gene: 5. CDR3 loop: CASSRRGLSNQPQHF. The DNA of the CDR3 is TGTGCCAGCAGCCGGAGGGGGCTCAGCAATCAGCCCCAGCATTTT.

This rearrangement joins TRBV18 to TRBJ1-5; D call uncertain. CDR1 KGHSH and CDR2 LQKENI come from the germline V gene. This CDR3 spans 13 amino acids. V lost 5 bases to trimming and J lost 4 bases, with 9 bases between them. DNA for the CDR3: TGTGCCAGCTCAGGAGCCGATAATCAGCCCCAGCATTTT. It codes for CASSGADNQPQHF.

To note about this clone: The same CDR3 also results from other DNA sequences found in this sample. CDR3 sequence reads: CASSRTGGTEAFF. In DNA form, the CDR3 reads TGTGCCAGCAGCCGAACAGGGGGCACTGAAGCTTTCTTT. The chain is built from TRBV3-1 (or the pseudogene TRBV3-2) and TRBJ1-1, with TRBD1 matching 8 bases. With V trimmed by 4 bases and J by 4 bases, 2 bases remained unmatched. Germline CDR1 LGHDT, CDR2 YNNKEL (reference sequence). The CDR3 contains 13 residues.

This clone showed up just once. In nucleotides, the CDR3 is TGTGCCCTCCTAGCGGGGACCTCCTACAATGAGCAGTTCTTC. Protein sequence: CALLAGTSYNEQFF. The J gene is TRBJ2-1, the V gene TRBV2; TRBD2 matches at 9 bases. This CDR3 comprises 14 residues. Germline lookup yields CDR1 SNHLY and CDR2 FYNNEI. Losses at the gene ends were 11 bases for V and 0 bases for J; bases not matched to a gene: 5.

This clone has just one count. The genes are TRBV15 and TRBJ1-2; 7 bases are shared with TRBD1. V lost 4 bases, J lost 7 bases, and 6 bases stayed unmatched. The V gene's germline CDR1 is LNHNV and CDR2 YYDKDF (reference sequence). The CDR3 spans 13 residues. The CDR3 loop reads CATSKDRVGGYTF. The CDR3 bases are TGTGCCACCAGCAAAGACAGGGTTGGTGGCTACACCTTC.

This sequence joins TRBV18 and TRBJ1-2; 7 bases agree with TRBD1. The CDR3 extends over 14 amino acids. The trim removed 3 bases at V and 6 bases at J, leaving 7 bases unmatched. Germline V lookup: CDR1 KGHSH, CDR2 LQKENI. The CDR3 is CASSPGTEGDGYTF. The CDR3 DNA sequence: TGTGCCAGCTCACCCGGGACAGAAGGTGATGGCTACACCTTC.

The chain employs TRBV2 and TRBJ1-2; D is unclear. V was pared by 7 bases and J by 8 bases, with 20 bases between. This CDR3 spans 14 amino acids. CDR1 is SNHLY, CDR2 FYNNEI, per germline. The CDR3 coding sequence is TGTGCCAGCACCGCCGAATTGCCCGGTTTGGGCTACACCTTC. Translating gives CASTAELPGLGYTF.

The genes are TRBV19 and TRBJ2-3, with a possible D match to TRBD2 (7 bases). The germline CDR1 and CDR2 sequences are LNHDA and SQIVND (reference sequence). The V end was cut by 6 bases, the J end by 0 bases, with 19 bases between. This CDR3 has 17 amino acids. In nucleotides, the CDR3 is TGTGCCAGTAGCCCTAGGTGGGGGGGGGCTAGCACAGATACGCAGTATTTT. Amino acids: CASSPRWGGASTDTQYF.

This chain connects TRBV5-4 to TRBJ2-5; D perhaps matches TRBD2 (6 bases). V lost 0 bases and J 3 bases, leaving 15 bases between the germline ends. This CDR3 is built from 16 residues. CDR1 and CDR2 from the germline V gene are SGHNT and YYREEE (reference sequence). CDR3 sequence reads: CASSLAGSRGEETQYF. In DNA, the CDR3 is TGTGCCAGCAGCTTGGCCGGATCGCGGGGAGAAGAGACCCAGTACTTC. Variable domain in full (rest from reference TRBV5-4 and TRBJ2-5): ETGVTQSPTHLIKTRGQQVTLRCSSQSGHNTVSWYQQALGQGPQFIFQYYREEENGRGNFPPRFSGLQFPNYSSELNVNALELDDSALYLCASSLAGSRGEETQYFGPGTRLLVL.

This sequence joins TRBV6-5 and TRBJ1-6, with D perhaps TRBD1 (5 bases). The CDR3 is 13 amino acids. V lost 5 bases, J lost 10 bases, and 12 bases lay in between. The germline CDR1 and CDR2 sequences are MNHEY and SVGAGI. CDR3 sequence: CASSRTSFSPLHF. In DNA, the CDR3 is TGTGCCAGCAGTCGGACAAGCTTCTCACCCCTCCACTTT.